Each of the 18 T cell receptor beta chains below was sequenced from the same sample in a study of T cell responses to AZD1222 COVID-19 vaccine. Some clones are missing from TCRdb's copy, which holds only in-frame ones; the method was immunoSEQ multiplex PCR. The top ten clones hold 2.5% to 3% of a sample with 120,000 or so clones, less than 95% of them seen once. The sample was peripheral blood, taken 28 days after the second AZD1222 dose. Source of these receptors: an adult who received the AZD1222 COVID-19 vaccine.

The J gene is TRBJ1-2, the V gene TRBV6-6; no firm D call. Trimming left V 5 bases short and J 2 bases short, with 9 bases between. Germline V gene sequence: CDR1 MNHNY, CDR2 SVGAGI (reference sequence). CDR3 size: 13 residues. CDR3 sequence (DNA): TGTGCCAGCAGTCCCCCGGGGAACTATGGCTACACCTTC. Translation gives CASSPPGNYGYTF.

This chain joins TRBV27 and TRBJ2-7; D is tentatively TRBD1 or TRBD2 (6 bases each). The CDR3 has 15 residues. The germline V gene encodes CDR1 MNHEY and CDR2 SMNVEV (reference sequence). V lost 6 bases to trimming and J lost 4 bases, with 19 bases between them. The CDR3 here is CASSSVGGSSYEQYF. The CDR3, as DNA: TGTGCCAGCAGCTCCGTGGGGGGCTCCTCTTACGAGCAGTACTTC.

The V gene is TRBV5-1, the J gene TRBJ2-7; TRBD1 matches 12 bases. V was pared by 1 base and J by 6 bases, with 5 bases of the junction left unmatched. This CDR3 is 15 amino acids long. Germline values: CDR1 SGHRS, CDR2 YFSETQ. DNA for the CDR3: TGCGCCAGCAGCTTGTTGGGACAGGGGGCGTCCGAGCAGTACTTC. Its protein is CASSLLGQGASEQYF.

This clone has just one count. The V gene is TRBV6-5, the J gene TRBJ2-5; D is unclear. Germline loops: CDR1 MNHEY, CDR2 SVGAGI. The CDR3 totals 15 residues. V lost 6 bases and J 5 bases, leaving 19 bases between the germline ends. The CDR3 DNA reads TGTGCCAGCAGAGTTATAGTTGTCGGGCTCGAGACCCAGTACTTC. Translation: CASRVIVVGLETQYF.

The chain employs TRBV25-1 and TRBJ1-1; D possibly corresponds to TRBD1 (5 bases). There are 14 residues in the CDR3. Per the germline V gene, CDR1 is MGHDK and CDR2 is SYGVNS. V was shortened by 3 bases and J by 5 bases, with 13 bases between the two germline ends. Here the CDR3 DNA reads TGTGCCAGCAGTGAGAGGGGTGGCCGAACTGAAGCTTTCTTT. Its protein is CASSERGGRTEAFF. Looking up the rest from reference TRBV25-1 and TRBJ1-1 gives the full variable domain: EADIYQTPRYLVIGTGKKITLECSQTMGHDKMYWYQQDPGMELHLIHYSYGVNSTEKGDLSSESTVSRIRTEHFPLTLESARPSHTSQYLCASSERGGRTEAFFGQGTRLTVV.

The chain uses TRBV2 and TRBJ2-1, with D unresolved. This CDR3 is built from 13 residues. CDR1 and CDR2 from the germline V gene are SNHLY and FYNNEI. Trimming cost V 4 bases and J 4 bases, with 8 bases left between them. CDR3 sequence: CASSVSEYNEQFF. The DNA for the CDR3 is TGTGCCAGCAGTGTGTCAGAGTACAATGAGCAGTTCTTC.

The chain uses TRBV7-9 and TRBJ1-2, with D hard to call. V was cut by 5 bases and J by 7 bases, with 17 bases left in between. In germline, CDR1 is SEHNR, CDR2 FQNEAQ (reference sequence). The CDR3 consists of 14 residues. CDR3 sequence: CASSLAPESGGYTF. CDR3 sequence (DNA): TGTGCCAGCAGCCTGGCCCCGGAGTCAGGTGGCTACACCTTC. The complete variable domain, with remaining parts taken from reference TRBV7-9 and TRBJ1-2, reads DTGVSQNPRHKITKRGQNVTFRCDPISEHNRLYWYRQTLGQGPEFLTYFQNEAQLEKSRLLSDRFSAERPKGSFSTLEIQRTEQGDSAMYLCASSLAPESGGYTFGSGTRLTVV.

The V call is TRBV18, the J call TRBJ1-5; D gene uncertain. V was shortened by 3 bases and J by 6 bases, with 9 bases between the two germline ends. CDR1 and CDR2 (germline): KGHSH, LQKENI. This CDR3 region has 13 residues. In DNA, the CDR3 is TGTGCCAGCTCACCGGACGAGGGTCAGCCCCAGCATTTT. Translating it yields CASSPDEGQPQHF.

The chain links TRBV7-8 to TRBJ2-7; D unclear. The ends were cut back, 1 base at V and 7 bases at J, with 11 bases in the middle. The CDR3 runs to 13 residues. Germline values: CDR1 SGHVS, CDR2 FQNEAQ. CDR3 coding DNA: TGTGCCAGCAGCTTAGGCACCGCGAGGGAGCAGTACTTC. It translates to CASSLGTAREQYF.

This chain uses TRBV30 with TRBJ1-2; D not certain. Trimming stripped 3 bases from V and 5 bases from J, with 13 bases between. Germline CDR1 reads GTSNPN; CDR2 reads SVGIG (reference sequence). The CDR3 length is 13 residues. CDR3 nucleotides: TGTGCCTGGAGGGAAACATGGGCGTATGGCTACACCTTC. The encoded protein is CAWRETWAYGYTF.

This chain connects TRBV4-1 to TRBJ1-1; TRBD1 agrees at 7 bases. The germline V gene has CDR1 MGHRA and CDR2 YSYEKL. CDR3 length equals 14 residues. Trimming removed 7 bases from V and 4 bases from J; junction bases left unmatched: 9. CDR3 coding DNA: TGCGCCAGCACCCGAGCGGCAGGGGGCACTGAAGCTTTCTTT. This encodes CASTRAAGGTEAFF.

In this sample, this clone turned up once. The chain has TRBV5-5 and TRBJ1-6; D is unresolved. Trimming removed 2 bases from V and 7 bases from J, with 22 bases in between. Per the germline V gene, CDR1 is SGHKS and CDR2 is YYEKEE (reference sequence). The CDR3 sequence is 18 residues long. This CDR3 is CASSFGGLGLLTNSPLHF. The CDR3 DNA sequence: TGTGCCAGCAGCTTCGGCGGGTTAGGTCTCTTGACGAATTCACCCCTCCACTTT. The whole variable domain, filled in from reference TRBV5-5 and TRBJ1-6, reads DAGVTQSPTHLIKTRGQQVTLRCSPISGHKSVSWYQQVLGQGPQFIFQYYEKEERGRGNFPDRFSARQFPNYSSELNVNALLLGDSALYLCASSFGGLGLLTNSPLHFGNGTRLTVT.

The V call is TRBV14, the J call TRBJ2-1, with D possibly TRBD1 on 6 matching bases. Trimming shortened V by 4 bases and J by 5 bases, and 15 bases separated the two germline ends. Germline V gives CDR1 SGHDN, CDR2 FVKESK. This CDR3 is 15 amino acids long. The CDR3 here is CASSLGIRDNNEQFF. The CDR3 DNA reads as TGTGCCAGCAGCCTCGGAATCCGGGACAACAATGAGCAGTTCTTC.

The CDR3 spells CATTGAGGSNTQYF. The CDR3 coding sequence is TGTGCCACTACCGGGGCCGGGGGGTCGAATACGCAGTATTTT. The V gene is TRBV7-9, the J gene TRBJ2-3; 7 bases fit TRBD2. CDR1 SEHNR and CDR2 FQNEAQ come from the germline V gene (reference sequence). Germline trimming cut 10 bases from V and 7 bases from J; bases unmatched to any gene: 14. The CDR3 is 14 amino acids. The full variable domain, in which reference TRBV7-9 and TRBJ2-3 provide the parts outside the CDR3, is DTGVSQNPRHKITKRGQNVTFRCDPISEHNRLYWYRQTLGQGPEFLTYFQNEAQLEKSRLLSDRFSAERPKGSFSTLEIQRTEQGDSAMYLCATTGAGGSNTQYFGPGTRLTVL.

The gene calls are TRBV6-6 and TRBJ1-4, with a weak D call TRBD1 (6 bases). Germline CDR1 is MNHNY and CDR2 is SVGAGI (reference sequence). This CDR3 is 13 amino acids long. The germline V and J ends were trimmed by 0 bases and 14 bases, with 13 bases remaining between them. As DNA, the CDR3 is TGTGCCAGCAGTTACTCGGACAGACGGAATCTGTTTTTT. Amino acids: CASSYSDRRNLFF.

The chain's CDR3 is CASSLVQGAWTEAFF. The CDR3 DNA follows: TGTGCCAGCAGCTTGGTGCAGGGGGCGTGGACTGAAGCTTTCTTT. The chain employs TRBV5-5 and TRBJ1-1, with TRBD1 matching 8 bases. The germline V gene encodes CDR1 SGHKS and CDR2 YYEKEE (reference sequence). CDR3 size: 15 residues. J was trimmed by 5 bases and V by 0 bases; bases with no gene match: 6.

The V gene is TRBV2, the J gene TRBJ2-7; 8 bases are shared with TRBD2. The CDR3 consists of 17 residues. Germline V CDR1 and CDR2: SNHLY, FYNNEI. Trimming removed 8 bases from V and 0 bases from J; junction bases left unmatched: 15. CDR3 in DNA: TGTGCCAGCTTTTTTTCGGGAGGGCCGAGGAGCTCCTACGAGCAGTACTTC. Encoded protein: CASFFSGGPRSSYEQYF.

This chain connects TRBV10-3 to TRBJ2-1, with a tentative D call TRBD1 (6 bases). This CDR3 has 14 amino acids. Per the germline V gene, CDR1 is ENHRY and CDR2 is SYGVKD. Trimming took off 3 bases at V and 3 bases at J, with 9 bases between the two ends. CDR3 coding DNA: TGTGCCATCAGTGACCCAGGGGTCTACAATGAGCAGTTCTTC. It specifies CAISDPGVYNEQFF.